Sequencing of this T cell receptor beta chain was carried out in a study of blood T cell repertoires in COVID-19. Germline loops: CDR1 SGHDT, CDR2 YYEEEE. The CDR3 spans 16 residues. With 0 bases removed from V and 0 bases from J, the gap between germline ends came to 10 bases. This clone turned up a few times. Original methodology: Quantification of nucleated cells was approximated via reference gene primer amplification. The assay was immunoSEQ multiplex PCR, and TCRdb's table has in-frame clones only and misses some. For V, J and clone size, that table is used; D and trimming come from the DNA. The sample consists of about 120,000 clones, 85% of them appearing once.

This rearrangement joins TRBV5-6 to TRBJ1-5; D remains ambiguous. The receptor's source is a human donor in a cohort sampled during active COVID-19. Material: peripheral blood. CDR3: CASSLAADYSNQPQHF. As DNA, the CDR3 is TGTGCCAGCAGCTTGGCGGCGGATTATAGCAATCAGCCCCAGCATTTT.